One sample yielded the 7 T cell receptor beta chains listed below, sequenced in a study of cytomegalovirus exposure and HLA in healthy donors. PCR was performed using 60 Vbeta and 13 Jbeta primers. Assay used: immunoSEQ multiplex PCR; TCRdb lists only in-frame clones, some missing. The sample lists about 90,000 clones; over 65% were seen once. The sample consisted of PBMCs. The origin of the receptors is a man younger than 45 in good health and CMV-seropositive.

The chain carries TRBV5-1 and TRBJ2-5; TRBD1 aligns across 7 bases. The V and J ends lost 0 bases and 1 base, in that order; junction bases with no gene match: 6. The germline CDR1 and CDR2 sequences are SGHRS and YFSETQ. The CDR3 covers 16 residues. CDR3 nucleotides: TGCGCCAGCAGCTTGGTAGGGGGCCTTTCCCAAGAGACCCAGTACTTC. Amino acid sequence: CASSLVGGLSQETQYF. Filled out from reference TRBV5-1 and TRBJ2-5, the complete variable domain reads KAGVTQTPRYLIKTRGQQVTLSCSPISGHRSVSWYQQTPGQGLQFLFEYFSETQRNKGNFPGRFSGRQFSNSRSEMNVSTLELGDSALYLCASSLVGGLSQETQYFGPGTRLLVL.

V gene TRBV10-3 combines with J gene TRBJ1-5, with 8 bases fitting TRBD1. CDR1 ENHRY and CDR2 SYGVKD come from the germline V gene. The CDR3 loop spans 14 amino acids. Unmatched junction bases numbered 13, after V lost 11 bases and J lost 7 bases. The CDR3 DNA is TGTGCCGTCTCAGGCGGACAGGGTCAGCAGCCCCAGCATTTT. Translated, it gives CAVSGGQGQQPQHF.

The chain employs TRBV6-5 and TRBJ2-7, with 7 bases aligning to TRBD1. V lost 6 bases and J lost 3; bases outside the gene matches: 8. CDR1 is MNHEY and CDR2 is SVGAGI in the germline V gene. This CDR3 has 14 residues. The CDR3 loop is CASSRGQSFYEQYF. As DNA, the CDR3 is TGTGCCAGCAGCCGGGGACAGTCATTCTACGAGCAGTACTTC.

Written as DNA, the CDR3 is TGTGCCAGCAGTCGGGGGACAGACTATGGCTACACCTTC. Translation gives CASSRGTDYGYTF. This rearrangement joins TRBV6-5 to TRBJ1-2; 7 bases agree with TRBD1. The germline CDR1 and CDR2 sequences are MNHEY and SVGAGI. The V gene end was trimmed by 5 bases and the J gene end by 3 bases; junction bases not matched to a gene: 3. The CDR3 has 13 residues.

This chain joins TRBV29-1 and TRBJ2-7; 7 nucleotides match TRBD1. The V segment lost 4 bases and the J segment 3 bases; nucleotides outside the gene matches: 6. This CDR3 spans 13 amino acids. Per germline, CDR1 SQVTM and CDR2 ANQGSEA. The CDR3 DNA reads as TGCAGCGTTGCAGGGGGATCATACTACGAGCAGTACTTC. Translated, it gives CSVAGGSYYEQYF.

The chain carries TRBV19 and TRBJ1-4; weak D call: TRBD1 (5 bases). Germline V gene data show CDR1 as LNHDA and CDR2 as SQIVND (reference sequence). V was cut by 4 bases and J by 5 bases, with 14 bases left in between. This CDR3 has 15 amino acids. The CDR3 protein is CASSRYDSDNEKLFF. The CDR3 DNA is TGTGCCAGTAGTAGATATGACAGTGACAATGAAAAACTGTTTTTT.

DNA for the CDR3: TGTGCCAGCAGCTTATCAGGGGGCTCGGATTCACCCCTCCACTTT. It encodes CASSLSGGSDSPLHF. The chain recombines TRBV7-3 with TRBJ1-6; 8 bases are shared with TRBD1. The CDR3 is 15 amino acids. In germline, CDR1 is SGHTA, CDR2 FQGTGA. V dropped 2 bases and J dropped 8; count of bases not matched to a gene: 5.